The T cell receptor (beta chain) described here comes from a study of OX40 agonist ivuxolimab in advanced cancers. Background for the entire study: The costimulatory receptor OX40 (CD134) was targeted by ivuxolimab, a fully human IgG2 agonistic monoclonal antibody. Partial responses occurred in three dose-escalation patients: two with cutaneous melanoma and one with hepatocellular carcinoma. The purpose of peripheral TCRbeta sequencing was to test whether ivuxolimab changed TCR sequence diversity and led to clonal T-cell expansion. Prior anti-PD-1, anti-PD-L1 or anti-CTLA-4 therapy was permitted, and approximately 40% of dose-escalation patients had received checkpoint inhibitors. Of the approximately 50 dose-escalation patients, hepatocellular carcinoma was present in around 19, melanoma in some 15, renal cell carcinoma in 9 and head and neck cancer in 9. The dose-escalation cohort was around 83% male with a mean age of approximately 60 years, ranging from roughly 20 to 80. Intravenous ivuxolimab was administered to patients every 2 weeks at six dose levels: 0.01, 0.1, 0.3, 1.5, 3 and 10 mg/kg. The paper covers the monotherapy dose-escalation part of the phase I ivuxolimab trial, which included N of about 50 patients. Beyond this particular receptor, the publication reports: In partial responders in the 0.1-3.0 mg/kg groups, normalized peripheral clonal expansion was found to be among the lowest, especially among CD8+ T cells. Low levels of normalized T-cell clonal expansion were also seen in some patients who did not respond. At doses of 0.1 to 3.0 mg/kg, clonal expansion of both CD4+ and CD8+ blood T cells was observed from baseline to week 6. On average, CD8+ T cells showed more expanded clones than CD4+ T cells after ivuxolimab. Which antigens the clonally expanded peripheral T cells were specific for was not determined.

Taken from cysteine to phenylalanine, the CDR3 has 13 residues. Only the CDR3 portion is preserved as DNA: 39 bases, with reading frame beginning at the first base. V and J are truncated by 1 base and 4 bases respectively, leaving an intervening sequence of 8 bases. The germline V gene encodes CDR1 SGHRS and CDR2 YFSETQ. Genomic DNA was isolated from the sorted cells so that the TCRbeta CDR3 region could be sequenced. TCRbeta CDR3 regions were sequenced using the immunoSEQ Assay. TCRdb holds this immuneACCESS table with in-frame rearrangements only. Some clones are missing; in checked studies, unresolved V genes explain under half, and the rest has no known cause. Recorded for this sample are around 68,000 clones; roughly 85% of them occurred a single time. Together, the top ten hold 17% of the sample. The trial excluded patients who had a history of autoimmune disease or who were on systemic immunosuppression. Peripheral blood for TCR sequencing was collected from all dose cohorts at baseline, on cycle 4 day 1, and on cycle 7 day 1. The samples were drawn from a first-in-human, open-label, multicenter phase I dose-escalation trial of ivuxolimab. Adults with locally advanced or metastatic melanoma, renal cell, hepatocellular, or head and neck squamous cell carcinoma were enrolled in the trial. CD4+ and CD8+ T cells were sorted separately from peripheral blood before TCR sequencing.

Note on this clone: Its antigen target is currently unknown. Base qualities were left out, and no much larger clone turns up one base away.

The chain was built from TRBV5-1 and TRBJ1-2; the D gene is not confidently resolved. The input for sequencing was CD4+ or CD8+ T cells sorted from blood, taken in a trial of the OX40 agonist ivuxolimab. This sequence originates from an adult with an advanced solid tumor such as melanoma, head and neck, liver or kidney cancer. The CDR3 amino acid sequence is: CASSLLGFYGYTF. The nucleotide sequence reads as follows: TGCGCCAGCAGCTTGCTAGGCTTCTATGGCTACACCTTC.